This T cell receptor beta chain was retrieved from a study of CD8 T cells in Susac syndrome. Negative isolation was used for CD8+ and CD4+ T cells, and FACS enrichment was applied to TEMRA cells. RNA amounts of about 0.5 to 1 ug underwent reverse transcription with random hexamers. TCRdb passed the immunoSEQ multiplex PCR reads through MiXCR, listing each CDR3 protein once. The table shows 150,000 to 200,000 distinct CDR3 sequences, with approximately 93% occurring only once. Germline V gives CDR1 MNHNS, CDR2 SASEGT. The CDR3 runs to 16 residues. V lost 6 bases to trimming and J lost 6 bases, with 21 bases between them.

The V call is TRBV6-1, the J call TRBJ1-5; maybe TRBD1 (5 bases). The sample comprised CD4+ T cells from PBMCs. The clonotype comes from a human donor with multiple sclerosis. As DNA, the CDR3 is TGTGCCAGCAGCGGTACTGCCGGGGGTTTTGGTCAGCCCCAGCATTTT. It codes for CASSGTAGGFGQPQHF.